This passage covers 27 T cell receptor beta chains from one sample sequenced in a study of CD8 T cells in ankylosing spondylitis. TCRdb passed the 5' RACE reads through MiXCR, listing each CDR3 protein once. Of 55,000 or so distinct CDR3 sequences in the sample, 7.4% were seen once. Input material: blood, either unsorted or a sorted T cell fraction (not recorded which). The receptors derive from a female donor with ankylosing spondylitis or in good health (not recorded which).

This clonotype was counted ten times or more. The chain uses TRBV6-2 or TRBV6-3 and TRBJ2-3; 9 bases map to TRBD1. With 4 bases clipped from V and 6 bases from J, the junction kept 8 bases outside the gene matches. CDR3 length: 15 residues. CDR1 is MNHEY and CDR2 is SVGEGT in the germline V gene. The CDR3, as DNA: TGTGCCAGCAGTTGGAAAGGGACAGGGCGTGATACGCAGTATTTT. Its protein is CASSWKGTGRDTQYF.

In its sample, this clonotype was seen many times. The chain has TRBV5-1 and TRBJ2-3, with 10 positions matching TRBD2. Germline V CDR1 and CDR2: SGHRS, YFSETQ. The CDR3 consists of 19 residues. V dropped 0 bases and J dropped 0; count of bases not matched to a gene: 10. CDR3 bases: TGCGCCAGCAGCTTGGAGCTAGCGGGGGCCCCCCCTAGCACAGATACGCAGTATTTT. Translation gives CASSLELAGAPPSTDTQYF.

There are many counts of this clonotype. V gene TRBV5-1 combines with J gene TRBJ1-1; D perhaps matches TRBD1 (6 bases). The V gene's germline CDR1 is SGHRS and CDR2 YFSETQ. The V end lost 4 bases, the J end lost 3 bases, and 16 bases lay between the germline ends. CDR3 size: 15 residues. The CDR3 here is CASSPLGAGDTEAFF. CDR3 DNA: TGCGCCAGCAGCCCACTGGGGGCCGGGGACACTGAAGCTTTCTTT.

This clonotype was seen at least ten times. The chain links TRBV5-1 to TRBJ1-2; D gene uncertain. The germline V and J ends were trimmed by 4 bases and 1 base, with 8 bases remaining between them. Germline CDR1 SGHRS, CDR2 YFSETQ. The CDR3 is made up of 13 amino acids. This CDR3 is CASSLDYNYGYTF. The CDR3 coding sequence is TGCGCCAGCAGCCTGGACTATAACTATGGCTACACCTTC. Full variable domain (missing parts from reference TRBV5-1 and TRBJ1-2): KAGVTQTPRYLIKTRGQQVTLSCSPISGHRSVSWYQQTPGQGLQFLFEYFSETQRNKGNFPGRFSGRQFSNSRSEMNVSTLELGDSALYLCASSLDYNYGYTFGSGTRLTVV.

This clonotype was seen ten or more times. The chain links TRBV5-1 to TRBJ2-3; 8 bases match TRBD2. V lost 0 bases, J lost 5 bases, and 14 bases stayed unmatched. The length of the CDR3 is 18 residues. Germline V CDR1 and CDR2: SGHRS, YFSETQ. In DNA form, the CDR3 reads TGCGCCAGCAGCTTGGTTCGGGGGGGGCGGGGGACCGGAGATACGCAGTATTTT. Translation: CASSLVRGGRGTGDTQYF.

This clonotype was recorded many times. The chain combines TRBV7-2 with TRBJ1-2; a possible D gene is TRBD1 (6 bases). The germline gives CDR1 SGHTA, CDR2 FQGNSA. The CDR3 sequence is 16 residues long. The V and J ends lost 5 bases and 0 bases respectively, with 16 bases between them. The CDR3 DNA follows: TGTGCCAGCAGCCAACTGTCGAGACAGGCTAACTATGGCTACACCTTC. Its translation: CASSQLSRQANYGYTF.

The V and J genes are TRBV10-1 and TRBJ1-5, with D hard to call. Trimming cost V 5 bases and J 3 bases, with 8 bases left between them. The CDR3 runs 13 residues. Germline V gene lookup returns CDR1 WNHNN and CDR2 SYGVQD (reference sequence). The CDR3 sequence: CASSRTPNQPQHF. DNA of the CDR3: TGCGCCAGCAGTCGGACTCCCAATCAGCCCCAGCATTTT.

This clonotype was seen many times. For the CDR3, the DNA is TGTGCCCTAAATCGCCAGGGCGGGGATGAGCAGTTCTTC. It codes for CALNRQGGDEQFF. This sequence joins TRBV28 and TRBJ2-1, with a possible D match to TRBD2 (6 bases). Trimming cost V 11 bases and J 8 bases, with 19 bases left between them. The CDR3 sequence is 13 residues long. Germline lookup yields CDR1 MDHEN and CDR2 SYDVKM. Looking up the rest from reference TRBV28 and TRBJ2-1 gives the full variable domain: DVKVTQSSRYLVKRTGEKVFLECVQDMDHENMFWYRQDPGLGLRLIYFSYDVKMKEKGDIPEGYSVSREKKERFSLILESASTNQTSMYLCALNRQGGDEQFFGPGTRLTVL.

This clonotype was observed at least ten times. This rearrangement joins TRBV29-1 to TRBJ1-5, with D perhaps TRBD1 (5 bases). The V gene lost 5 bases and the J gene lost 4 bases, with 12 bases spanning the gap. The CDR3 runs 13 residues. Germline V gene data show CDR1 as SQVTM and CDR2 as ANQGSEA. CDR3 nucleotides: TGCAGCGTTATCGGGACGCGAAATCAGCCCCAGCATTTT. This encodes CSVIGTRNQPQHF. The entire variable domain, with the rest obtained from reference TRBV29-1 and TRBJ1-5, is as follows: SAVISQKPSRDICQRGTSLTIQCQVDSQVTMMFWYRQQPGQSLTLIATANQGSEATYESGFVIDKFPISRPNLTFSTLTVSNMSPEDSSIYLCSVIGTRNQPQHFGDGTRLSIL.

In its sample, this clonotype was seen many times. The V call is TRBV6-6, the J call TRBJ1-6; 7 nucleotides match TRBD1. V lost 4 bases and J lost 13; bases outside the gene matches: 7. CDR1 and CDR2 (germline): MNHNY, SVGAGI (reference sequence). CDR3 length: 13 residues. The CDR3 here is CASSLGGTAPLHF. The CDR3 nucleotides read TGTGCCAGCAGTTTGGGGGGGACAGCCCCCCTCCACTTT.

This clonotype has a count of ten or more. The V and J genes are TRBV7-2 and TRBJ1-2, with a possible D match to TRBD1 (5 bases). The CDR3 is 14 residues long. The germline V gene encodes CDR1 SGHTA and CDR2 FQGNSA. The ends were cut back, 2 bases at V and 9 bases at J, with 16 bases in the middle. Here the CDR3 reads CASSLWGVQVSYTF. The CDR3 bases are TGTGCCAGCAGCTTATGGGGGGTTCAAGTTAGCTACACCTTC.

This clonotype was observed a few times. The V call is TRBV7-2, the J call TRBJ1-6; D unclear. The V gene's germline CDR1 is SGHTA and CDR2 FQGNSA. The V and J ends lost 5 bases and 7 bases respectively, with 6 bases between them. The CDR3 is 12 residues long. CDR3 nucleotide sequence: TGTGCCAGCAGCCCGACCAATTCACCCCTCCACTTT. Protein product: CASSPTNSPLHF.

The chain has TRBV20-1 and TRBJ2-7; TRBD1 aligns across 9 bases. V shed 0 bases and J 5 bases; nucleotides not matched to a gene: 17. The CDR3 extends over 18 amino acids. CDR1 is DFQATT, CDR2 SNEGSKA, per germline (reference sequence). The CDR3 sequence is CSARDETGLGQGSHEQYF. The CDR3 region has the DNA TGCAGTGCTAGAGATGAAACAGGGTTGGGACAGGGATCTCACGAGCAGTACTTC.

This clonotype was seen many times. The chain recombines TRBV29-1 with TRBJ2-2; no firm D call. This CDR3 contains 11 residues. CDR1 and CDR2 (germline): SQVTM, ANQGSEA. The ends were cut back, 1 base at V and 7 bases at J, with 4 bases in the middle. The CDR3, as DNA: TGCAGCGTTGAAGGTGGCGGGGAGCTGTTTTTT. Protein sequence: CSVEGGGELFF.

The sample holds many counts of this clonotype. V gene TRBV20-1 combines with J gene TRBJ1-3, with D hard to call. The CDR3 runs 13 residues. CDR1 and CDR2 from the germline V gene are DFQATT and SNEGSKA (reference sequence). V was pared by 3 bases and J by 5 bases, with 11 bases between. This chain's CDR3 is CSARTPDRNTIYF. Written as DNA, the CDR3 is TGCAGTGCTAGGACCCCCGACAGAAACACCATATATTTT.

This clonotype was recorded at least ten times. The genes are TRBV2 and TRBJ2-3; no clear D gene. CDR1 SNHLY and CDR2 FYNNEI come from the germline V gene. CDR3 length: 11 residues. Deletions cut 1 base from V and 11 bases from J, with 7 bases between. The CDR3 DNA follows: TGTGCCAGCAGTGAAGGGAGTCGGCAGTATTTT. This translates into CASSEGSRQYF.

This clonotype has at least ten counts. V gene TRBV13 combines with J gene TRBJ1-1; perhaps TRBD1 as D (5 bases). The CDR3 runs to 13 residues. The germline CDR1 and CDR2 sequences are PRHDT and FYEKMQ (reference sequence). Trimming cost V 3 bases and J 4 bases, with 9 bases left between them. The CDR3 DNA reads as TGTGCCAGCAGCTTGTATAGGGGCACTGAAGCTTTCTTT. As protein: CASSLYRGTEAFF.

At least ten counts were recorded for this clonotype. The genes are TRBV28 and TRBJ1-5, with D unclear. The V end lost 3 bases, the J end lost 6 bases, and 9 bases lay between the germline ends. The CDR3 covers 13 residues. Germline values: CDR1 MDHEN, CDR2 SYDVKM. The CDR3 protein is CASSLGGFQPQHF. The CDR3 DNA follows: TGTGCCAGCAGTTTGGGAGGGTTTCAGCCCCAGCATTTT.

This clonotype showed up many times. DNA of the CDR3: TGCAGCGTTACCTCTGGGGGGCGCGGAGCTTTCTTT. As protein: CSVTSGGRGAFF. This chain joins TRBV29-1 and TRBJ1-1, with TRBD1 as a possible D gene (6 bases). Trimming left V 5 bases short and J 10 bases short, with 17 bases between. There are 12 residues in the CDR3. Per germline, CDR1 SQVTM and CDR2 ANQGSEA.

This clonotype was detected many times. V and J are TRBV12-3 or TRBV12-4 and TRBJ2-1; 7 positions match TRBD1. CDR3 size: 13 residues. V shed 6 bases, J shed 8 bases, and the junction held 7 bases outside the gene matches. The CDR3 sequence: CASRANTGDEQFF. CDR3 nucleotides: TGTGCCAGCAGGGCCAACACAGGGGATGAGCAGTTCTTC.

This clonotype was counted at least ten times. CDR3 residues: CASSVQGLPHYEQYF. The CDR3, as DNA: TGTGCCAGCAGCGTACAGGGACTCCCCCACTACGAGCAGTACTTC. The chain couples TRBV9 to TRBJ2-7; possible D gene TRBD2, 6 bases. The CDR3 spans 15 residues. Trimming cost V 1 base and J 3 bases, with 14 bases left between them. In germline, CDR1 is SGDLS, CDR2 YYNGEE.

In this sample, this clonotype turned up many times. The CDR3 coding sequence is TGCAGTGCCCCCAGGGATGGCAATCAGCCCCAGCATTTT. It encodes CSAPRDGNQPQHF. The V call is TRBV20-1, the J call TRBJ1-5; a possible D gene is TRBD1 (5 bases). Germline V lookup: CDR1 DFQATT, CDR2 SNEGSKA (reference sequence). Trimming stripped 6 bases from V and 2 bases from J, with 11 bases between. CDR3 length: 13 amino acids.

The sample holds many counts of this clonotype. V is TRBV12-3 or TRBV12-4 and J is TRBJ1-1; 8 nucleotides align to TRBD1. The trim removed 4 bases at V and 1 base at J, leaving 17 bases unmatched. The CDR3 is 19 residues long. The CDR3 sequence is CASSSRTAFLTGGNTEAFF. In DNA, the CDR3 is TGTGCCAGCAGTTCCCGAACGGCTTTCTTAACAGGGGGGAACACTGAAGCTTTCTTT.

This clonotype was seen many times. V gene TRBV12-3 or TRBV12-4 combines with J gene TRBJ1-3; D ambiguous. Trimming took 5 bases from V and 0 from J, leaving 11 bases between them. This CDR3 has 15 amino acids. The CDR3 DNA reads TGTGCCAGCAGTCCCCAAATGGCCTCTGGAAACACCATATATTTT. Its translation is CASSPQMASGNTIYF.

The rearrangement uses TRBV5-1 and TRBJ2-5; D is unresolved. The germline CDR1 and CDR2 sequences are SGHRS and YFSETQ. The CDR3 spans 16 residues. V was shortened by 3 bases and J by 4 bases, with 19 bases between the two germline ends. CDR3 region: CASSSGFRAQSETQYF. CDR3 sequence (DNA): TGCGCCAGCAGCTCCGGATTCCGGGCCCAATCAGAGACCCAGTACTTC.

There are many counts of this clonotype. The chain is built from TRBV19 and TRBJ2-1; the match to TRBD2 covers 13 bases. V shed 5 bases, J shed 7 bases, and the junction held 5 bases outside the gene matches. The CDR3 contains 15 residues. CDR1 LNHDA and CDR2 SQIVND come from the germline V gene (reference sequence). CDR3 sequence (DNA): TGTGCCAGTAGTCCTTGGACTAGCGGGGGTAATGAGCAGTTCTTC. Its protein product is CASSPWTSGGNEQFF.

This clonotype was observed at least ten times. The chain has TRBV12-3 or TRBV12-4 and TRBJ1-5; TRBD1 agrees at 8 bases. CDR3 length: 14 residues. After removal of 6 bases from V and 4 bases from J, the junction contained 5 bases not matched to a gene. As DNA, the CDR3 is TGTGCCAGCAGCCGACAGGGGTATAATCAGCCCCAGCATTTT. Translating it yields CASSRQGYNQPQHF.